The entry below describes one TCR beta chain. Its antigen is unknown. No qualities accompany the bases; no much larger clone lies one base away. V was cut back by 5 bases and J by 4 bases, leaving a gap of 12 bases between them. As encoded in the germline V gene, CDR1 is SGHVS while CDR2 is FQNEAQ. Including the terminal cysteine and phenylalanine, the CDR3 comprises 14 residues. Only the CDR3 DNA stays, 42 bases, in frame from base 1. This record comes from a study of shared clonotypes between healthy human individuals (TCRdb year 2020). Regarding the complete study: A couple of women and a few men aged 18 to 49 years were included in the cohort. Per donor, three plates each were used for CD4 naive and CD4 memory, two for CD8 naive, and one for CD8 memory. The study deeply sequenced blood TCR repertoires of several healthy adults to estimate repertoire size and the extent of clonotype sharing between individuals. To increase sequencing depth and limit assay-specific biases, TCR repertoire library preparation and sequencing were carried out by different laboratories using diverse techniques. Leukapheresis yielded between about 0.85 and 10 billion PBMCs per donor.

Using the deep immunoSEQ assay, TCR CDR3 regions were amplified from genomic DNA by multiplex PCR. For each cell subset, the extracted genomic DNA was distributed evenly across all wells of several immunoSEQ 96-well plates, and each plate served as one replicate. For sorted subsets, 150 to 200 ng genomic DNA, equal to 25,000 to 35,000 T cell genomes, was loaded into each replicate PCR. Purified libraries were measured with a Qubit 3.0 fluorometer, size-checked on a Bioanalyzer 2100, and measured again with the KAPA Library Quantification kit. A separate single-read 150-cycle Illumina NextSeq 550 flow cell was used to sequence each immunoSEQ 96-well plate. In the authors' own workflow: Because the immunoSEQ output included only junctional sequences and no quality scores, the filtering could not be the same as the filtering used for full-length reads. Sequences were annotated with PyIR, a Python wrapper for IgBLAST v1.9, and V/J genes and CDR3 were assigned using IMGT germline references. Reads with weak V/J assignments (E-value above 1e-6), missing CDR3, stop codons, out-of-frame junctions, or ambiguous translated residues were removed. V3J clonotypes were defined as sequences sharing the same inferred V gene, J gene, and CDR3 amino acid sequence. The percentage overlap between two repertoires was calculated by dividing the number of shared unique clonotypes by the size of the smaller repertoire. Richness of each repertoire was evaluated using RTK rarefaction, the Chao1 estimator, and Recon v2.1 estimates of unobserved clonotypes. Generation probabilities were computed with OLGA for all TCRbeta clonotypes obtained by the gDNA method from four donors. TCRdb obtained this table from immuneACCESS and retained in-frame rearrangements with V and J assigned. These tables miss some clones; where compared with another copy, unresolved V genes account for less than half of the shortfall, and the remainder is unexplained. V and J calls and clone size are those listed in that table; D and trimming were worked out from the DNA. This sample is represented by approximately 620,000 clones; around 97% of them were singletons. Together, the top ten hold about 0.06% of the sample.

Here is what the overall study found, with its caveats: The small number of donors limited the genetic and exposure-history diversity represented. Naive subsets generally had larger estimated clonotype richness than memory subsets did. Compared with non-shared clonotypes, clonotypes shared by all four sorted-subset donors had higher generation probabilities. Rarefaction of sorted-subset datasets indicated incomplete sequencing despite the large sequencing depth. Only blood was sampled, and tissue TCR repertoires likely differ from those in blood. When a handful of donors were compared, the shared fraction of clonotypes was 5% to 6.5% for naive CD4, roughly 3.4% for naive CD8, 2% to 2.5% for memory CD4, and roughly 0.4% for memory CD8. Pairwise subsampling indicated that sequencing depth was expected to affect the degree of clonotype sharing among donors.

The donors were healthy, HIV-negative adults who had no recently reported acute infections or vaccinations. Every donor was a Caucasian adult residing in Nashville, Tennessee, USA. CD4+ T cells were enriched by magnetic negative selection; naive cells were then positively selected on CD45RA, and the negative fraction formed the memory subset. After blood collection by leukapheresis, PBMCs were isolated using Ficoll-Histopaque density gradient centrifugation and then cryopreserved in the vapor phase of liquid nitrogen. Analytical flow cytometry was used to check the purity and quantity of each magnetically sorted T cell population. Each sorted fraction had its genomic DNA isolated and then quantified by UV absorbance on a Nanodrop 2000c.

Sequencing was performed on naive CD4+ T cells sorted from blood. The meaning of the sample's cell subset or site label: CD45RA+ positively selected. The chain uses TRBV7-8 and TRBJ1-5; the D gene is perhaps TRBD1, from 6 matching bases. This clonotype originated in a woman in her twenties or thirties in good health. The DNA reads TGTGCCAGCAGCCAGGACAGTGCAAATCAGCCCCAGCATTTT. This sequence encodes CASSQDSANQPQHF.